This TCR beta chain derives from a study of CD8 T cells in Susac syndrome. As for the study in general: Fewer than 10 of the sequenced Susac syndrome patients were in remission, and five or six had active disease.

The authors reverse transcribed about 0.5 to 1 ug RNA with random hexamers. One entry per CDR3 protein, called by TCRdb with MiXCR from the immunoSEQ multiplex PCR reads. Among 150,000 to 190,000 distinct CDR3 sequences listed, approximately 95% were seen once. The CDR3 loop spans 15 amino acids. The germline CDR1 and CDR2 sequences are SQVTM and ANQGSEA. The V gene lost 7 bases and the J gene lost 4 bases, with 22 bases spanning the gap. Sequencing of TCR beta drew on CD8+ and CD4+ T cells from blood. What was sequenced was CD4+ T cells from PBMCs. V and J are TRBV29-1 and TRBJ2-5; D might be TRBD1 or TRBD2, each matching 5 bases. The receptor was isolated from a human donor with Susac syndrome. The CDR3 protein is CSGGPLLTGTETQYF. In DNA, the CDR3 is TGCAGCGGGGGACCACTTTTAACAGGAACAGAGACCCAGTACTTC.